This T cell receptor (beta chain) was sequenced during a study of vaccination and CD4 T cells after COVID-19. Treatment here: approximately 9-day PBMC culture with coronavirus spike peptide pools or control peptides (ViraFEST assay). On this clonotype: Its specificity is unknown.

The germline V gene has CDR1 GTSNPN and CDR2 SVGIG (reference sequence). The CDR3 consists of 14 residues. V trimming: 4 bases; J trimming: 3 bases; junction bases outside the gene matches: 6. The Oncomine TCR Beta short-read assay sequenced DNA from cultured CD4+ T cells. One entry per CDR3 protein results from TCRdb running MiXCR on the PCR reads. Counted here are about 11,000 distinct CDR3 sequences, roughly two thirds occurring once; the ten biggest clones make up 20% to 30%. The sequenced sample was CD4+ T cells from blood, cultured in vitro, obtained before SARS-CoV-2 vaccination. This chain links TRBV30 with TRBJ1-2, with 9 bases aligning to TRBD1. The clonotype comes from a human donor who had recovered from COVID-19. DNA of the CDR3: TGTGCCTGGATCCTACAGGGGGCCGACTATGGCTACACCTTC. The encoded protein is CAWILQGADYGYTF.